This is a list of T cell receptor beta chains from one sample in a study of blood T cell repertoires in COVID-19. The repertoire was sequenced with immunoSEQ multiplex PCR; TCRdb's copy has only in-frame clones and lacks some. Of around 700,000 clones listed, 85% to 90% are singletons. Sequencing input: peripheral blood. The receptors shown here come from a woman aged 18-35 years with acute or convalescent COVID-19. Both conserved end residues are part of each CDR3. A D gene is named only where the DNA matches it firmly. Size is stated for part of the rows, as once, few or many counts, or as a class when the clone is expanded.

>TRBV7-6|-|TRBJ1-2|-
CASSSDRYYTF
TGTGCCAGCAGCTCCGACAGATACTACACCTTC
>TRBV6-1|TRBD2|TRBJ2-2|-
CASSEAAGGGGELFF
TGTGCCAGCAGTGAAGCGGCGGGGGGCGGCGGGGAGCTGTTTTTT
>TRBV4-1|TRBD2|TRBJ2-2|-
CASSQDPSGGAGTGELFF
TGCGCCAGCAGCCAAGACCCTAGCGGGGGGGCGGGCACCGGGGAGCTGTTTTTT
>TRBV27|-|TRBJ1-4|-
CASSLSGTNEKLFF
TGTGCCAGCAGTTTATCCGGGACTAATGAAAAACTGTTTTTT
>TRBV10-3|TRBD1|TRBJ1-2|-
CAIIKQGAVGNGYTF
TGTGCCATCATCAAACAGGGGGCAGTAGGTAATGGCTACACCTTC
>TRBV4-1|-|TRBJ1-4|-
CASSPLGEPNEKLFF
TGCGCCAGCAGCCCGCTCGGGGAACCTAATGAAAAACTGTTTTTT
>TRBV6-5|-|TRBJ2-2|-
CASNRGSAGELFF
TGTGCCAGCAATAGGGGATCGGCCGGGGAGCTGTTTTTT
>TRBV6-5|-|TRBJ1-5|-
CASRQGGFNQPQHF
TGTGCCAGCAGACAGGGCGGCTTCAATCAGCCCCAGCATTTT
>TRBV28|-|TRBJ1-5|-
CASSLRDTEHF
TGTGCCAGCAGTTTACGGGACACAGAGCATTTT
>TRBV7-3|TRBD2|TRBJ2-2|-
CASSSRLAGNTGELFF
TGTGCCAGCAGCTCCAGACTAGCGGGGAATACCGGGGAGCTGTTTTTT
>TRBV4-2|-|TRBJ2-2|-
CASSQGDIGELFF
TGTGCCAGCAGCCAAGGAGATATCGGGGAGCTGTTTTTT
>TRBV13|TRBD2|TRBJ2-7|-
CASSLGTSGVYEQYF
TGTGCCAGCAGCCTCGGGACTAGCGGAGTCTACGAGCAGTACTTC
>TRBV30|TRBD1|TRBJ1-5|-
CAWSVQGGDQPQHF
TGTGCCTGGAGTGTACAGGGGGGCGATCAGCCCCAGCATTTT
>TRBV21-1|-|TRBJ2-6|-
CASFKRAPLLRGANVLTF
TGTGCCAGCTTCAAGAGGGCTCCCCTTTTGAGGGGGGCCAACGTCCTGACTTTC
>TRBV24-1|-|TRBJ2-7|-
CATSALHITYEQYF
TGTGCCACCAGTGCCCTCCACATTACCTACGAGCAGTACTTC
>TRBV9|TRBD1|TRBJ1-2|-
CASSVDQGARGYTF
TGTGCCAGCAGCGTAGACCAGGGGGCGCGAGGCTACACCTTC
>TRBV12-5|-|TRBJ1-2|-
CASGLVNTGYTF
TGTGCTAGTGGTTTGGTAAACACCGGCTACACCTTC
>TRBV21-1|-|TRBJ1-4|-
CASNPAGAGKIYEKLFF
TGTGCCAGCAATCCCGCGGGGGCAGGTAAAATATATGAAAAACTGTTTTTT
>TRBV7-2|-|TRBJ2-1|-
CASSATQGGGEQFF
TGTGCCAGCAGCGCAACTCAGGGGGGAGGCGAGCAGTTCTTC
>TRBV3-1/TRBV3-2|TRBD2|TRBJ2-7|-
CASTLGLAGRSEQYF
TGTGCCAGCACCCTGGGACTAGCGGGGCGATCCGAGCAGTACTTC
>TRBV25-1|-|TRBJ1-1|-
CASRGRGNAEAFF
TGTGCCAGCAGGGGCAGGGGTAACGCTGAAGCTTTCTTT
>TRBV5-1|-|TRBJ1-2|few
CASSLLVATTSNYGYTF
TGCGCCAGCAGCTTGCTAGTAGCAACTACCTCTAACTATGGCTACACCTTC